The rows below give T cell receptor beta chains drawn from one sample of a study of control samples from healthy donors and cancer patients. TCRdb keeps only in-frame clones here, not all; method: immunoSEQ multiplex PCR. The sample shows 100,000 to 150,000 clones, around 90% of them seen only once. Material for sequencing was blood. The origin of the receptors is a man aged 35 to 55 in good health. The CDR3 runs from the conserved cysteine through the conserved F or W. Fields, in order: V gene, J gene, clone size, D gene, CDR3 protein, CDR3 DNA. The D gene is left open where the match is weak. Clone size, where shown, is once, few, many, or a class for clones that have expanded.

TRBV7-3	TRBJ2-5	-	TRBD2	CASSLYSSGQETQYF	TGTGCCAGCAGCCTTTATTCTAGCGGCCAAGAGACCCAGTACTTC
TRBV19	TRBJ2-1	few	-	CATTISSGGLLGNEQFF	TGTGCCACTACAATTAGCTCGGGGGGCCTCCTAGGCAATGAGCAGTTCTTC
TRBV10-3	TRBJ1-2	-	-	CAITLGRENYGYTF	TGTGCCATCACCCTGGGGCGGGAGAACTATGGCTACACCTTC
TRBV11-1	TRBJ2-2	-	-	CASSLGQSRPTGELFF	TGTGCCAGCAGCTTAGGTCAGAGCAGGCCCACCGGGGAGCTGTTTTTT
TRBV5-6	TRBJ2-7	-	-	CASSFGLLSEQYF	TGTGCCAGCAGCTTCGGTCTCCTTAGCGAGCAGTACTTC
TRBV5-4	TRBJ1-2	-	-	CASSLAEGGNYGYTF	TGTGCCAGCAGCTTGGCCGAGGGGGGTAACTATGGCTACACCTTC
TRBV19	TRBJ1-4	-	-	CASSSLVRGLAREKLFF	TGTGCCAGTAGTAGCTTGGTCCGGGGGCTAGCAAGAGAAAAACTGTTTTTT
TRBV21-1	TRBJ1-3	-	-	CASSILRTGKAGNTIYF	TGTGCCAGCAGCATTCTTAGGACCGGTAAAGCTGGAAACACCATATATTTT
TRBV9	TRBJ1-1	-	-	CASSVSDSRNTEAFF	TGTGCCAGCAGCGTGTCCGACAGCCGGAACACTGAAGCTTTCTTT
TRBV29-1	TRBJ2-1	-	-	CSVEDLGPYNEQFF	TGCAGCGTTGAAGACCTTGGGCCGTACAATGAGCAGTTCTTC
TRBV9	TRBJ1-3	-	-	CASSVAPGSGNTIYF	TGTGCCAGCAGCGTAGCTCCGGGTTCTGGAAACACCATATATTTT
TRBV19	TRBJ2-2	-	TRBD1	CASSKPPGGRTGELFF	TGTGCCAGTAGTAAGCCACCAGGGGGCCGTACCGGGGAGCTGTTTTTT
TRBV9	TRBJ2-3	-	-	CASSVAGSTTDTQYF	TGTGCCAGCAGCGTGGCGGGCTCGACTACAGATACGCAGTATTTT
TRBV12-5	TRBJ2-7	-	-	CASGLGYNSYEQYF	TGTGCTAGTGGTTTAGGTTACAACTCCTACGAGCAGTACTTC
TRBV6-1	TRBJ1-5	-	-	CASSEVVWTSGNQPQHF	TGTGCCAGCAGTGAAGTAGTTTGGACATCAGGCAATCAGCCCCAGCATTTT
TRBV5-1	TRBJ1-1	-	-	CASSLDPQGMNTEAFF	TGCGCCAGCAGCTTGGATCCTCAGGGAATGAACACTGAAGCTTTCTTT
TRBV7-2	TRBJ2-5	-	-	CASSLPATETQYF	TGTGCCAGCAGCTTACCCGCTACGGAGACCCAGTACTTC
TRBV6-5	TRBJ1-3	once	-	CASKRGSSGNTIYF	TGTGCCAGCAAGCGGGGATCCTCTGGAAACACCATATATTTT
TRBV5-1	TRBJ2-3	-	-	CASSPVETTSADTQYF	TGCGCCAGCAGCCCAGTCGAGACTACCAGTGCAGATACGCAGTATTTT
TRBV29-1	TRBJ1-5	-	-	CSVTLQGSSNQPQHF	TGCAGCGTAACCTTACAGGGTAGTAGCAATCAGCCCCAGCATTTT
TRBV9	TRBJ2-7	once	TRBD1	CASSVGQGASEQYF	TGTGCCAGCAGCGTAGGCCAGGGGGCAAGCGAGCAGTACTTC
TRBV18	TRBJ2-3	-	TRBD2	CASSPRLAGTDTQYF	TGTGCCAGCTCACCTAGACTAGCGGGGACAGATACGCAGTATTTT
TRBV19	TRBJ1-2	-	TRBD1	CASSIHPDRVNYGYTF	TGTGCCAGTAGTATTCACCCTGACAGGGTTAACTATGGCTACACCTTC
TRBV7-8	TRBJ1-4	-	TRBD1	CASSTRGGTGQGEKLFF	TGTGCCAGCAGCACCCGAGGCGGGACAGGGCAAGGGGAAAAACTGTTTTTT
TRBV29-1	TRBJ1-2	-	-	CSVEERRETPYGYTF	TGCAGCGTTGAAGAACGCCGGGAAACTCCCTATGGCTACACCTTC
TRBV2	TRBJ1-1	once	-	CASQTGLNTEAFF	TGTGCCAGCCAAACAGGGTTAAACACTGAAGCTTTCTTT
TRBV5-1	TRBJ2-1	-	-	CASSFVGIHEQFF	TGCGCCAGCAGCTTTGTCGGGATACATGAGCAGTTCTTC
TRBV30	TRBJ2-7	-	-	CAWSSRDGAYEQYF	TGTGCCTGGAGTTCGCGGGACGGAGCCTACGAGCAGTACTTC
TRBV27	TRBJ1-6	-	-	CASSLNRNSPLHF	TGTGCCAGCAGTTTAAACAGAAATTCACCCCTCCACTTT
TRBV19	TRBJ1-6	-	TRBD1	CASSRGQGASPSPLHF	TGTGCCAGTAGCAGGGGACAGGGGGCTTCCCCATCACCCCTCCACTTT
TRBV3-1/TRBV3-2	TRBJ1-5	-	-	CASSQDVNQPQHF	TGTGCCAGCAGCCAAGATGTAAATCAGCCCCAGCATTTT
TRBV5-6	TRBJ1-1	-	TRBD1	CASSSGTGATGTEAFF	TGTGCCAGCAGCTCCGGGACAGGTGCTACGGGCACTGAAGCTTTCTTT
TRBV27	TRBJ1-1	few	-	CASSQRGVFTEAFF	TGTGCCAGCAGTCAGAGGGGCGTCTTCACTGAAGCTTTCTTT
TRBV11-2	TRBJ2-7	-	-	CASSLDTPGPYEQYF	TGTGCCAGCAGCTTAGATACGCCGGGGCCCTACGAGCAGTACTTC
TRBV7-8	TRBJ2-1	-	-	CASSPIKGYNEQFF	TGTGCCAGCAGCCCTATTAAGGGTTACAATGAGCAGTTCTTC
TRBV12-3/TRBV12-4	TRBJ1-3	-	-	CASSAGVGNTIYF	TGTGCCAGCAGTGCAGGGGTCGGAAACACCATATATTTT
TRBV6-1	TRBJ1-6	-	TRBD1	CASSDRQGRYNSPLHF	TGTGCCAGCAGTGACCGACAGGGCCGGTATAATTCACCCCTCCACTTT
TRBV12-2	TRBJ1-1	-	-	CASRLVRENTEAFF	TGTGCAAGTCGCTTAGTAAGGGAAAACACTGAAGCTTTCTTT
TRBV4-1	TRBJ1-1	-	-	CASSQDFKGDWNTEAFF	TGCGCCAGCAGCCAAGATTTCAAAGGGGATTGGAACACTGAAGCTTTCTTT
TRBV12-3/TRBV12-4	TRBJ2-5	-	-	CASSGGETQYF	TGTGCCAGCAGTGGTGGGGAGACCCAGTACTTC
TRBV6-1	TRBJ1-4	-	-	CASSEALYLSNEKLFF	TGTGCCAGCAGTGAAGCGCTGTACTTGTCTAATGAAAAACTGTTTTTT
TRBV30	TRBJ1-6	few	-	CAWSQSAGSSYNSPLHF	TGTGCCTGGAGTCAGTCGGCAGGGAGCTCCTATAATTCACCCCTCCACTTT
TRBV4-1	TRBJ1-2	-	-	CASSLRQVGSYGYTF	TGCGCCAGCAGCCTCCGACAGGTCGGATCCTATGGCTACACCTTC
TRBV28	TRBJ1-1	-	-	CASSPPVVNTEAFF	TGTGCCAGCAGTCCGCCGGTGGTGAACACTGAAGCTTTCTTT
TRBV28	TRBJ1-5	few	TRBD1	CASSPDRGNQPQHF	TGTGCCAGCAGTCCCGACAGGGGGAATCAGCCCCAGCATTTT
TRBV6-6	TRBJ2-2	-	-	CASSRPGAGRTGELFF	TGTGCCAGCAGTCGACCCGGGGCTGGGCGAACCGGGGAGCTGTTTTTT
TRBV3-1/TRBV3-2	TRBJ2-7	-	-	CASSQEPRPDLEQYF	TGTGCCAGCAGCCAAGAACCACGACCCGACTTGGAGCAGTACTTC
TRBV5-4	TRBJ2-5	once	-	CASSSTGETQYF	TGTGCCAGCAGCTCGACCGGGGAGACCCAGTACTTC
TRBV19	TRBJ2-1	once	-	CASSYVGSYNEQFF	TGTGCCAGTAGTTACGTCGGTTCCTACAATGAGCAGTTCTTC
TRBV6-5	TRBJ1-2	-	-	CASGAGGYTF	TGTGCCAGCGGGGCCGGGGGCTACACCTTC
TRBV27	TRBJ1-1	-	TRBD1	CASSLILDRGGEAFF	TGTGCCAGCAGTTTGATTTTGGACAGGGGGGGTGAAGCTTTCTTT